This T cell receptor (beta chain) is drawn from a study of blood T cells in healthy people across ages. PCR was performed a second time for roughly 7 to 12 cycles using a sample-barcoded 5' primer and a J-beta primer mix. TCRdb redid the calling of the 5' RACE reads with MiXCR, one entry per CDR3 protein. Here the sample spans nearly 1 million distinct CDR3 sequences, roughly half being singletons. The length of the CDR3 is 16 residues. Germline V gene sequence: CDR1 DFQATT, CDR2 SNEGSKA (reference sequence). V shed 0 bases, J shed 1 base, and the junction held 6 bases outside the gene matches. Regarding the study as a whole: TCR beta diversity correlated strongly with naive T cell percentage.

This clonotype has a handful of counts. What it binds is not known. Sequenced input: blood. V usage is TRBV20-1 and J usage is TRBJ2-4; 7 bases fit TRBD2. The TCR originated in a woman in her fifties or sixties in good health. Written as DNA, the CDR3 is TGCAGTGCTAGAGATGCGGCGGGAGTGGCCAAAAACATTCAGTACTTC. Translating gives CSARDAAGVAKNIQYF.